This record looks at one TCR beta chain sequence and its context. Antigen unknown. Use of 60 Vbeta and 13 Jbeta primers characterized the PCR. The method was immunoSEQ multiplex PCR; TCRdb's version includes in-frame clones alone and lacks a portion of them. The table shows 150,000 to 200,000 clones, with 60% to 80% occurring only once. The data are from a study of cytomegalovirus exposure and HLA in healthy donors. Study-wide points: There were reportedly fewer N-insertions in an Asian-associated ancestry cluster than the approximately 670-donor mean, in a later analysis. Later, TCR association rates were found to vary by HLA locus, highest for DRB1 and lowest for HLA-C. In a later analysis, most CMV-associated TCR beta chains appeared HLA-restricted.

This CDR3 has 12 amino acids. The trim removed 1 base at V and 10 bases at J, leaving 2 bases unmatched. Germline lookup yields CDR1 SGHNT and CDR2 YYREEE (reference sequence). The specimen sequenced was PBMCs. The receptor was derived from a man in his 60s in good health and CMV-seronegative. The chain employs TRBV5-4 and TRBJ1-1, with 9 positions matching TRBD1. DNA for the CDR3: TGTGCCAGCAGCTTGACAGGGGGCACAGCTTTCTTT. Translation: CASSLTGGTAFF. The whole variable domain, remainder taken from reference TRBV5-4 and TRBJ1-1, is ETGVTQSPTHLIKTRGQQVTLRCSSQSGHNTVSWYQQALGQGPQFIFQYYREEENGRGNFPPRFSGLQFPNYSSELNVNALELDDSALYLCASSLTGGTAFFGQGTRLTVV.